A single sample is the source of the 10 T cell receptor beta chains below, sequenced in a study of blood T cell repertoires in COVID-19. TCRdb's copy holds only in-frame clones and misses some; the assay was immunoSEQ multiplex PCR. Of approximately 150,000 clones in the sample, 60% to 85% are singletons; the top ten hold 1.9%. Sequencing input: peripheral blood. The origin of the receptors is a woman aged 60-70 years with acute or convalescent COVID-19.

The chain joins TRBV5-6 to TRBJ2-7, with D uncertain. The V end lost 2 bases, the J end lost 3 bases, and 6 bases lay between the germline ends. The CDR3 consists of 12 residues. Germline CDR1 and CDR2: SGHDT and YYEEEE. The CDR3 here is CASSFPGYEQYF. In nucleotides, the CDR3 is TGTGCCAGCAGCTTCCCGGGCTACGAGCAGTACTTC.

V usage is TRBV19 and J usage is TRBJ1-3, with 8 bases that match TRBD2. The J call may be in error: the DNA end matches TRBJ2-2 better. Germline CDR1 LNHDA, CDR2 SQIVND (reference sequence). The CDR3 runs to 15 residues. CDR3 DNA: TGTGCCAGTAGTATCGGGGCGGGAGGAGGAGGGGAGCTGTTTTTT. It encodes CASSIGAGGGGELFF.

This clone has just one count. This chain uses TRBV28 with TRBJ1-6; D ambiguous. Trimming removed 6 bases from V and 8 bases from J, with 14 bases in between. The germline V gene encodes CDR1 MDHEN and CDR2 SYDVKM. This CDR3 is built from 14 residues. This CDR3 is CASSLDFGDSPLHF. CDR3 nucleotides: TGTGCCAGCAGCCTGGATTTTGGAGATTCACCCCTCCACTTT.

This clone was detected only once. This sequence joins TRBV27 and TRBJ2-1; tentatively, D is TRBD2 (6 bases). The V and J ends lost 8 bases and 10 bases respectively, with 21 bases between them. This CDR3 is 14 amino acids long. Germline V gene data show CDR1 as MNHEY and CDR2 as SMNVEV (reference sequence). The CDR3 protein is CASGQRPGGREQFF. In DNA form, the CDR3 reads TGTGCCAGCGGCCAAAGACCCGGAGGGCGCGAGCAGTTCTTC.

The chain recombines TRBV15 with TRBJ1-1, with 9 bases identical to TRBD1. Trimming took 1 base from V and 6 from J; bases not matched to a gene: 6. Germline lookup yields CDR1 LNHNV and CDR2 YYDKDF (reference sequence). The CDR3 is 15 amino acids. CDR3 bases: TGTGCCACCAGCAGAGTTTTTAGACAGGGGGCTGAAGCTTTCTTT. Its protein is CATSRVFRQGAEAFF.

The rearrangement joins TRBV5-1 to TRBJ1-6; D is perhaps TRBD1 (6 bases). V lost 0 bases to trimming and J lost 13 bases, with 11 bases between them. Germline assignment: CDR1 SGHRS and CDR2 YFSETQ. The CDR3 consists of 13 residues. The CDR3 spells CASSLGQAPPLHF. The DNA of the CDR3 is TGCGCCAGCAGCTTGGGACAGGCGCCCCCCCTCCACTTT.

This chain connects TRBV11-3 to TRBJ2-3; D is uncertain. Per germline, CDR1 SGHNT and CDR2 YENEEA. Trimming pared 1 base from V and 0 bases from J, leaving 5 bases between. The CDR3 has 14 amino acids. The CDR3 is CASSLGLSTDTQYF. CDR3 bases: TGTGCCAGCAGCTTAGGACTGAGCACAGATACGCAGTATTTT.

The CDR3 is CASSPGGTGDYEQYF. The CDR3 DNA sequence: TGTGCCAGCAGCCCTGGGGGGACAGGTGATTACGAGCAGTACTTC. The gene calls are TRBV28 and TRBJ2-7; 8 bases align to TRBD1. Trimming took 6 bases from V and 4 from J; bases not matched to a gene: 11. Germline-derived CDR1 and CDR2 are MDHEN and SYDVKM. The CDR3 length is 15 residues.

The CDR3 loop reads CAWGARWGDGYTF. As DNA, the CDR3 is TGTGCCTGGGGGGCCAGATGGGGCGACGGCTACACCTTC. The chain combines TRBV30 with TRBJ1-2, with D possibly being TRBD1 (5 bases). The V gene's germline CDR1 is GTSNPN and CDR2 SVGIG (reference sequence). V was cut by 5 bases and J by 8 bases, with 18 bases left in between. The CDR3 loop spans 13 amino acids. Based on the CDR3 plus reference TRBV30 and TRBJ1-2, the full variable domain is SQTIHQWPATLVQPVGSPLSLECTVEGTSNPNLYWYRQAAGRGLQLLFYSVGIGQISSEVPQNLSASRPQDRQFILSSKKLLLSDSGFYLCAWGARWGDGYTFGSGTRLTVV.

The chain employs TRBV15 and TRBJ2-3, with a weak D call TRBD2 (5 bases). CDR3 length equals 15 residues. Germline V gene lookup returns CDR1 LNHNV and CDR2 YYDKDF (reference sequence). V was trimmed by 4 bases and J by 0 bases, leaving 11 bases between them. Here the CDR3 DNA reads TGTGCCACCAGCACCTTAGCGAGAAGCACAGATACGCAGTATTTT. It translates to CATSTLARSTDTQYF.